Sequencing of this TCR beta chain was carried out in a study of T cell responses to AZD1222 COVID-19 vaccine. CDR1 is SGHDT, CDR2 YYEEEE, per germline. CDR3 length: 15 amino acids. Trimming took 2 bases from V and 3 from J, leaving 14 bases between them. Study results and limitations: Just a handful of AZD1222 recipients tested seropositive at baseline. Clonal diversity was possibly underestimated, and white British individuals and females predominated among donors. Two AZD1222 administrations were followed by greater Spike-specific TCR breadth and depth.

Produced via immunoSEQ multiplex PCR; TCRdb's table is partial and in-frame only. Seen here are 150,000 to 200,000 clones, around 92% observed once, and the top ten hold 7.5% to 10%. As regards this clone: The antigen is undetermined.

The chain is built from TRBV5-6 and TRBJ1-2; D is unclear. This TCR was sampled from an adult in good health. The specimen was peripheral blood, collected on day 0 of AZD1222 vaccination. CDR3 sequence reads: CASSLSSGLYYGYTF. CDR3 DNA sequence: TGTGCCAGCAGCTTATCGTCGGGGTTGTACTATGGCTACACCTTC.